This T cell receptor beta chain was identified during a study of glioma-infiltrating T cells after dendritic cell vaccination. This clone was detected only once. Trimming removed 5 bases from V and 5 bases from J; junction bases left unmatched: 6. Germline assignment: CDR1 SEHNR and CDR2 FQNEAQ (reference sequence). This CDR3 spans 16 amino acids. Stated time point: after dendritic cell vaccination, including at tumor progression/relapse. TCRdb's copy holds only in-frame clones and misses some; the assay was immunoSEQ multiplex PCR. The data contain approximately 50,000 clones, over 75% of them singletons.

This sequence joins TRBV7-9 and TRBJ1-6; 10 bases line up with TRBD1. This TCR came from a human donor with glioblastoma. Sequences were derived from blood, sampled after dendritic cell vaccination. CDR3 in DNA: TGTGCCAGCAGCCCTGACAGGGGGCGAAATAATTCACCCCTCCACTTT. Protein sequence: CASSPDRGRNNSPLHF.